This T cell receptor beta chain was sequenced during a study of T-cell reconstitution after alpha-beta-depleted transplantation in children. Study conclusions and caveats: Expanded graft clones, several hundred of them, were reportedly the source of alpha-beta T cells about two months after transplant. The origin of high day-60 TCRbeta diversity in some patients lay in surviving recipient T cells and thymic progenitors. T cells produced anew were the main source of T-cell counts and diversity one year after transplant.

TCRbeta library preparation incorporated unique molecular identifiers. TCRdb processed the PCR reads anew with MiXCR; each CDR3 protein has one entry. This table holds about 490,000 distinct CDR3 sequences, about 10% found once. This clonotype was detected ten times or more. What it recognizes is unknown. CDR1 is SGHTA, CDR2 FQGNSA, per germline. The CDR3 runs to 13 residues. V was pared by 5 bases and J by 5 bases, with 3 bases of the junction left unmatched. The TCR sequence derives from a child aged 2-15 years with inherited bone marrow failure, due to receive a stem cell transplant. Here the sequenced sample was PBMCs, taken before TCRalphabeta/CD19-depleted stem cell transplant. This chain links TRBV7-2 with TRBJ1-5; 7 bases fit TRBD1. The CDR3 coding sequence is TGTGCCAGCAGCCTCACAGGGGATCAGCCCCAGCATTTT. Protein product: CASSLTGDQPQHF.